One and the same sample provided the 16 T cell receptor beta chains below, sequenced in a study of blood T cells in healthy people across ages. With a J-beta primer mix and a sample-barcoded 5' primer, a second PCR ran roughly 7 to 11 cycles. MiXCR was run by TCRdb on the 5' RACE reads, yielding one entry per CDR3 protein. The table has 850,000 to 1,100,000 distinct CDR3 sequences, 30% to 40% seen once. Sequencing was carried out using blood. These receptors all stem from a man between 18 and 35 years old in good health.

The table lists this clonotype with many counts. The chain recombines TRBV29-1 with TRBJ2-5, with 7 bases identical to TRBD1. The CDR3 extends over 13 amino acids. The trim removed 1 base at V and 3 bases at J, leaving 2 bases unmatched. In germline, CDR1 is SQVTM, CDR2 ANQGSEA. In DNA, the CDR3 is TGCAGCGTTGAAGCACAGGGGAAAGAGACCCAGTACTTC. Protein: CSVEAQGKETQYF.

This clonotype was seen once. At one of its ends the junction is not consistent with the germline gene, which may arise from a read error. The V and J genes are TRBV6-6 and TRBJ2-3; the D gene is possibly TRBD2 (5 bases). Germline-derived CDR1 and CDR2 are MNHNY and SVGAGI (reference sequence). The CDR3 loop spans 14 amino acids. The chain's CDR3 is CACSAPGIADTQYF. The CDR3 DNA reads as TGTGCCTGCAGTGCTCCGGGGATCGCAGATACGCAGTATTTT.

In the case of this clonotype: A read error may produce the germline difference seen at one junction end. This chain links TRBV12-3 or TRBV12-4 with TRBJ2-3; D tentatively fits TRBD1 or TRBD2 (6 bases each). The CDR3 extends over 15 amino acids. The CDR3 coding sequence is TGTGCCTGCAGTATAGTCGGAGGGGGTGCAGATACGCAGTATTTT. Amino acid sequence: CACSIVGGGADTQYF.

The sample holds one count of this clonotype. Here the CDR3 DNA reads TGTGCCAGCAGCTTAGCACAAACACAGAACACTGAAGCTTTCTTT. Its protein is CASSLAQTQNTEAFF. The V and J genes are TRBV11-1 and TRBJ1-1; D remains unclear. With 0 bases removed from V and 1 base from J, the gap between germline ends came to 9 bases. This CDR3 has 15 residues. CDR1 and CDR2 from the germline V gene are SGHAT and FQDESV (reference sequence).

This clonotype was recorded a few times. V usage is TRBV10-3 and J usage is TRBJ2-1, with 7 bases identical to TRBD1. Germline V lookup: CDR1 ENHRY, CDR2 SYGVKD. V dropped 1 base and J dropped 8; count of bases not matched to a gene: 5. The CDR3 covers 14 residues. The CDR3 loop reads CAISEWRQGDEQFF. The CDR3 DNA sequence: TGTGCCATCAGTGAGTGGAGACAGGGTGATGAGCAGTTCTTC.

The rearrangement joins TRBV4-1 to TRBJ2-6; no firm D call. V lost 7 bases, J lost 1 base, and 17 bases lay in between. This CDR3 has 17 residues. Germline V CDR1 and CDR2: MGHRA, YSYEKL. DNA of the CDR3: TGCGCCAGCACTAGAGAGCACAGCGTTTCTGGGGCCAACGTCCTGACTTTC. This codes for CASTREHSVSGANVLTF.

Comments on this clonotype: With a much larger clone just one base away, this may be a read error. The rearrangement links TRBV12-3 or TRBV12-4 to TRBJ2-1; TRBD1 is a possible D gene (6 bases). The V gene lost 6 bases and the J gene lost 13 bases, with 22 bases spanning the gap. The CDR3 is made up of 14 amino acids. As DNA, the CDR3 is TGTGCCAGCAGACTCGGACAGTTACAAGAGACCCAGTTCTTC. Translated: CASRLGQLQETQFF.

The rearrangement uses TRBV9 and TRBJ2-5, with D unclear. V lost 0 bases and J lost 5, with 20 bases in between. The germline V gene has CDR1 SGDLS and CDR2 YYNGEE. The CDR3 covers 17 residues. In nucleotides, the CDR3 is TGTGCCAGCAGCGTAGATGGCTACGCGGATGTGTTGGAGACCCAGTACTTC. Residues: CASSVDGYADVLETQYF.

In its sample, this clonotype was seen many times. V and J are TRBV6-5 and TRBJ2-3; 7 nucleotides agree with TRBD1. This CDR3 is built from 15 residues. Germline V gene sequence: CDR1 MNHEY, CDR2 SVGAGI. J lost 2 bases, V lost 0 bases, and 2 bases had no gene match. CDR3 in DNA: TGTGCCAGCAGTTACTCGGGACAGTACACAGATACGCAGTATTTT. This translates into CASSYSGQYTDTQYF.

DNA of the CDR3: TGTGCCAGCAGTTTAGACTTCACTAATGAAAAACTGTTTTTT. Amino acids: CASSLDFTNEKLFF. The chain carries TRBV12-3 or TRBV12-4 and TRBJ1-4; D uncertain. V was shortened by 1 base and J by 2 bases, with 5 bases between the two germline ends. The CDR3 spans 14 residues.

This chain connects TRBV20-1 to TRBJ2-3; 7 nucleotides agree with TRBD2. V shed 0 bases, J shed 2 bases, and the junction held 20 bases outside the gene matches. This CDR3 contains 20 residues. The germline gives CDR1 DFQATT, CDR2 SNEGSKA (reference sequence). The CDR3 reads CSARDQAQHRLADDTDTQYF. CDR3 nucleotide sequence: TGCAGTGCTAGAGATCAAGCCCAACATAGGCTAGCGGATGACACAGATACGCAGTATTTT.

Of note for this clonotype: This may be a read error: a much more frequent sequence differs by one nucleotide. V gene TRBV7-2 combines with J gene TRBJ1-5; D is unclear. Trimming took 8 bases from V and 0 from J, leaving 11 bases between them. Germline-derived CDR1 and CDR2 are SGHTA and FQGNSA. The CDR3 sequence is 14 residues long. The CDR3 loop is CASGYGLSNQPQHF. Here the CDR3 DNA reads TGTGCCAGCGGCTATGGTCTTAGCAATCAGCCCCAGCATTTT.

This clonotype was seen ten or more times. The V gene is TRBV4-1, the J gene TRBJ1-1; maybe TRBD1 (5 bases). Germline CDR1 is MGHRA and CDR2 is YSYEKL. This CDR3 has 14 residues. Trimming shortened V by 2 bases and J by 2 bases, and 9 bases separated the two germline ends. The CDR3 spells CASSQLGENTEAFF. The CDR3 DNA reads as TGCGCCAGCAGCCAATTGGGGGAAAACACTGAAGCTTTCTTT.

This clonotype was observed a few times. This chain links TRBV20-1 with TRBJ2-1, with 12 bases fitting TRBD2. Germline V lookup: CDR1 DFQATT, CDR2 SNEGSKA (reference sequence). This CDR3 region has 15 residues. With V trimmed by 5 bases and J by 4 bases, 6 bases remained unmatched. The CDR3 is CSAGGLAGSYNEQFF. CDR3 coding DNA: TGCAGTGCTGGGGGACTAGCGGGTAGTTACAATGAGCAGTTCTTC.

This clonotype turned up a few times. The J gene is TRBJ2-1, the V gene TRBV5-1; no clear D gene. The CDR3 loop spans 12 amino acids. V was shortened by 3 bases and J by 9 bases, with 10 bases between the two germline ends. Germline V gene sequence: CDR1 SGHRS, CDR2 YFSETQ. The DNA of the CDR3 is TGCGCCAGCAGCTCCCAAGGTACTGAGCAGTTCTTC. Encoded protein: CASSSQGTEQFF.

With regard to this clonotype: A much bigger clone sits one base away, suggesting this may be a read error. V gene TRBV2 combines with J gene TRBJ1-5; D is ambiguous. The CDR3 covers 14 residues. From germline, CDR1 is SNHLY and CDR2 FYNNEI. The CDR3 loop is CAGSDRVGNQPQHF. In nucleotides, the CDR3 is TGTGCCGGCAGTGATAGGGTGGGCAATCAGCCCCAGCATTTT.